A selection of T cell receptor beta chains follows, all from one sample in a study of blood T cells in healthy people across ages. TCRdb passed the 5' RACE reads through MiXCR, listing each CDR3 protein once. The sample contains around 1,000,000 distinct CDR3 sequences, less than 25% of which appear only once. These data were likewise used in another study, on T cells of mothers and their children.

Sequenced sample: blood. Source of these receptors: a girl aged 2-15 years in good health. Both conserved end residues are part of each CDR3. D genes are given only for firm matches. Clone size is stated in some rows and not others, as once, few, many or a class when expanded.

d_call j_call clone_size v_call cdr3_aa cdr3_nt
. TRBJ2-7 few TRBV7-6 CASSQYPSYEQYF TGTGCCAGCAGCCAATACCCAAGCTACGAGCAGTACTTC
. TRBJ2-7 few TRBV7-2 CASSFDQPYEQYF TGTGCCAGCAGCTTTGATCAACCCTACGAGCAGTACTTC
. TRBJ1-2 few TRBV9 CASSDPGDGGYTF TGTGCCAGCAGCGACCCAGGGGACGGGGGCTACACCTTC
. TRBJ2-5 . TRBV6-6 CASSVLQGYQETQYF TGTGCCAGCAGTGTTCTACAGGGTTACCAAGAGACCCAGTACTTC
TRBD2 TRBJ2-3 . TRBV2 CASTVNSGRPSSTDTQYF TGTGCCAGCACTGTAAACAGCGGGAGGCCATCTAGCACAGATACGCAGTATTTT
. TRBJ2-1 . TRBV4-2 CASSSLELAEQFF TGTGCCAGCAGCTCGCTGGAGTTGGCCGAGCAGTTCTTC
TRBD1 TRBJ2-7 . TRBV4-3 CASSQVTTGNYEQYF TGCGCCAGCAGCCAAGTAACGACAGGGAACTACGAGCAGTACTTC
. TRBJ2-7 few TRBV28 CASSPTGLSSYEQYF TGTGCCAGCAGTCCCACAGGCCTAAGCTCCTACGAGCAGTACTTC
. TRBJ1-2 . TRBV6-1 CASSEVYVREVHGYTF TGTGCCAGCAGTGAAGTTTATGTCAGGGAGGTCCATGGCTACACCTTC
. TRBJ2-5 few TRBV24-1 CATSGVFGREKETQYF TGTGCCACCAGTGGGGTCTTTGGCAGGGAAAAAGAGACCCAGTACTTC
. TRBJ1-2 . TRBV6-5 CASSYYRNPANYGYTF TGTGCCAGCAGTTACTACCGAAATCCAGCTAACTATGGCTACACCTTC
. TRBJ2-7 few TRBV21-1 CASSKWDRGSIPGEQYF TGTGCCAGCAGCAAATGGGACAGGGGTTCCATCCCGGGGGAGCAGTACTTC
TRBD1 TRBJ1-3 few TRBV5-1 CASSLVRGPGNTIYF TGCGCCAGCAGCTTGGTGAGGGGGCCTGGAAACACCATATATTTT
. TRBJ1-1 few TRBV12-3/TRBV12-4 CASSFHLDTEAFF TGCGCCAGCAGTTTTCATTTGGACACTGAAGCTTTCTTT
. TRBJ2-1 . TRBV20-1 CSARAGVYNEQFF TGCAGTGCTAGAGCGGGGGTCTACAATGAGCAGTTCTTC
TRBD1 TRBJ2-5 few TRBV20-1 CSAKGQGLKGETQYF TGCAGTGCTAAGGGACAGGGACTCAAGGGAGAGACCCAGTACTTC
TRBD2 TRBJ2-5 few TRBV3-1 CASSRTSGGGGQETQYF TGTGCCAGCAGCCGGACTAGCGGGGGCGGCGGGCAAGAGACCCAGTACTTC
TRBD1 TRBJ1-1 . TRBV5-1 CASSGDSTRLNTEAFF TGCGCCAGCAGCGGGGACAGTACTAGACTGAACACTGAAGCTTTCTTT
TRBD1 TRBJ1-2 . TRBV4-1 CASSSDGDSAFYGYTF TGCGCCAGCAGTTCGGATGGGGACAGTGCGTTCTATGGCTACACCTTC
. TRBJ2-1 . TRBV7-9 CASSYGSQGDEQFF TGTGCCAGCAGTTACGGGAGCCAGGGGGATGAGCAGTTCTTC
. TRBJ2-5 few TRBV4-3 CASSYQAMGQETQYF TGCGCCAGCAGCTACCAAGCAATGGGGCAAGAGACCCAGTACTTC
TRBD1 TRBJ1-1 . TRBV10-3 CAISRGTENEAFF TGTGCCATCAGTAGAGGGACAGAAAATGAAGCTTTCTTT
TRBD2 TRBJ2-7 . TRBV27 CASSLSLAGFYEQYF TGTGCCAGCAGTTTATCGCTAGCGGGTTTCTACGAGCAGTACTTC
TRBD1 TRBJ2-4 . TRBV11-2 CASRPRDRGNIQYF TGTGCCAGCAGGCCCCGGGACAGGGGAAACATTCAGTACTTC
TRBD2 TRBJ2-1 few TRBV15 CATSRSGGVEQFF TGTGCCACCAGCAGATCGGGGGGGGTTGAGCAGTTCTTC
TRBD2 TRBJ2-3 . TRBV20-1 CSANSGEHVDTDTQYF TGCAGTGCTAACAGCGGGGAACATGTGGACACAGATACGCAGTATTTT
. TRBJ2-7 . TRBV3-1 CASSQVGLVAYEQYF TGTGCCAGCAGCCAAGTCGGTCTAGTCGCCTACGAGCAGTACTTC
TRBD2 TRBJ2-5 . TRBV28 CASSPRRTSGRETQYF TGTGCCAGCAGTCCACGAAGGACTAGCGGGAGAGAGACCCAGTACTTC
. TRBJ2-1 few TRBV7-2 CASSLMVSSYNEQFF TGTGCCAGCAGCTTGATGGTGAGCTCCTACAATGAGCAGTTCTTC
TRBD1 TRBJ2-3 . TRBV7-9 CASSSRDRGPDTQYF TGTGCCAGCAGCTCCCGGGACAGGGGGCCCGATACGCAGTATTTT
. TRBJ2-1 few TRBV27 CASSFGVIYEQFF TGTGCCAGCAGTTTTGGGGTTATCTATGAGCAGTTCTTC
TRBD1 TRBJ2-7 . TRBV2 CASSEADRGVNEQYF TGTGCCAGCAGTGAAGCTGACAGGGGAGTCAACGAGCAGTACTTC
. TRBJ1-2 . TRBV11-2 CASSVTLTVGGVAGYTF TGTGCCAGCAGCGTAACCCTGACGGTCGGGGGGGTGGCTGGCTACACCTTC
. TRBJ1-5 . TRBV28 CASSLVGGPSNQPQHF TGTGCCAGCAGTTTAGTCGGAGGGCCTAGCAATCAGCCCCAGCATTTT
. TRBJ2-2 . TRBV11-3 CASSSRPQTGELFF TGTGCCAGCAGCTCCAGGCCTCAGACCGGGGAGCTGTTTTTT
TRBD2 TRBJ2-1 . TRBV7-8 CASSLLGGGANEQFF TGTGCCAGCAGCTTACTAGGCGGGGGGGCCAATGAGCAGTTCTTC
. TRBJ1-2 . TRBV20-1 CSARGRGGKGGYTF TGCAGTGCTAGAGGACGAGGGGGAAAGGGGGGCTACACCTTC
. TRBJ1-1 few TRBV7-2 CASSLRPVLEAFF TGTGCCAGCAGCTTAAGGCCGGTACTTGAAGCTTTCTTT
. TRBJ2-4 few TRBV19 CASSQPGAINIQYF TGTGCCAGTAGTCAGCCCGGGGCTATTAACATTCAGTACTTC
. TRBJ2-5 . TRBV7-7 CASRGRAAGETQYF TGTGCTAGCAGGGGACGGGCAGCGGGGGAGACCCAGTACTTC
. TRBJ2-1 few TRBV29-1 CSVPDQDSYNEQFF TGCAGCGTTCCGGACCAGGACTCCTACAATGAGCAGTTCTTC
. TRBJ2-1 few TRBV12-3/TRBV12-4 CASSPPATSYNEQFF TGTGCCAGCAGCCCCCCCGCGACTAGCTACAATGAGCAGTTCTTC
. TRBJ2-7 few TRBV28 CASSGQLPYEQYF TGTGCCAGCAGTGGACAGCTACCCTACGAGCAGTACTTC
TRBD2 TRBJ2-1 few TRBV4-1 CASSEDGRAKQFF TGCGCCAGCAGCGAGGACGGGAGGGCGAAGCAGTTCTTC
. TRBJ2-1 . TRBV10-1 CASIERYSYNEQFF TGCGCCAGCATTGAGCGATACTCCTACAATGAGCAGTTCTTC
. TRBJ2-1 few TRBV7-6 CASSLFSAGRPEQFF TGTGCCAGCAGCTTATTTTCGGCGGGGCGACCGGAGCAGTTCTTC
. TRBJ2-3 . TRBV27 CASSLLPQDLDTQYF TGTGCCAGCAGTCTACTCCCCCAAGACTTAGATACGCAGTATTTT
. TRBJ2-3 once TRBV7-7 CASNLNRGSDTRYF TGTGCTAGCAACTTAAACCGGGGTTCAGATACGCGGTATTTT
. TRBJ2-5 few TRBV29-1 CSVGQDKGTQYF TGCAGCGTGGGACAAGACAAGGGGACCCAGTACTTC
. TRBJ1-2 . TRBV28 CASSHNKFSGVDGYTF TGTGCCAGCAGTCACAACAAATTTTCAGGGGTGGATGGCTACACCTTC
. TRBJ2-3 once TRBV11-1 CASSSPSGTGDTQYF TGTGCCAGCAGCTCCCCTAGCGGGACAGGAGATACGCAGTATTTT
. TRBJ2-7 few TRBV7-8 CASSLGTFSYEQYF TGTGCCAGCAGCTTAGGGACATTCTCCTACGAGCAGTACTTC
. TRBJ2-1 . TRBV6-5 CASSIGTLQEQFF TGTGCCAGCAGTATCGGGACTTTGCAGGAGCAGTTCTTC
TRBD1 TRBJ2-3 few TRBV9 CASSSSISGGPTDTQYF TGTGCCAGCAGCTCCTCCATCTCAGGGGGACCGACAGATACGCAGTATTTT
TRBD1 TRBJ1-1 . TRBV5-4 CASSLVPTGPNTEAFF TGTGCCAGCAGTCTAGTCCCGACAGGGCCGAACACTGAAGCTTTCTTT
. TRBJ2-1 medium-sized TRBV27 CASSLGRDNEQFF TGTGCCAGCAGTTTAGGTAGGGACAATGAGCAGTTCTTC
. TRBJ2-4 . TRBV20-1 CSARDWSDGSPNIQYF TGCAGTGCTAGAGACTGGTCGGACGGCTCACCGAACATTCAGTACTTC
. TRBJ2-7 once TRBV7-8 CASSLASRERFDYEQYF TGTGCCAGCAGCTTAGCTTCGCGAGAAAGGTTTGACTACGAGCAGTACTTC
. TRBJ1-5 . TRBV4-1 CASSQDFTGYQPQHF TGCGCCAGCAGCCAAGATTTTACAGGATATCAGCCCCAGCATTTT